This entry concerns a single TCR beta chain. Its cognate antigen is unknown. The data derive from a study of T cell responses to AZD1222 COVID-19 vaccine. There are 16 residues in the CDR3. Trimming pared 1 base from V and 2 bases from J, leaving 12 bases between. Germline CDR1 and CDR2: SGHVS and FQNEAQ. Study outcomes and limitations: Epitopes outside B.1.351 and B.1.1.7 mutated regions reportedly drew nearly half of spike TCRs. Dominant CD4 TCR responses targeted spike regions 160-218 and 743-854.

The repertoire was sequenced with immunoSEQ multiplex PCR; TCRdb's copy has only in-frame clones and lacks some. Among 70,000 to 75,000 clones listed, roughly nine tenths were seen once. The chain combines TRBV7-8 with TRBJ1-5; D not resolved. This receptor was taken from an adult who received the AZD1222 COVID-19 vaccine. Sequenced here: peripheral blood, sampled 28 days after the second AZD1222 dose. In DNA, the CDR3 is TGTGCCAGCAGCTTAGGGGTCCCAACGGGCAATCAGCCCCAGCATTTT. It translates to CASSLGVPTGNQPQHF.